Listed below are T cell receptor beta chains from one sample, sequenced in a study of T-cell memory formation after mild COVID-19. Each CDR3 protein gets one entry after TCRdb re-called the 5' RACE reads with MiXCR. The table lists hundreds of thousands of distinct CDR3 sequences, roughly 20% of them singletons. The sequencing sample was made of PBMCs or a T cell subset sorted from them (not recorded which). The receptors come from an adult woman who had mild COVID-19 (a few samples of this study predate the infection). Cell type and time point are not known. Both conserved end residues are part of each CDR3. D genes are given only for firm matches. Clone size appears in some rows only: once, few, many, or a class for an expanded clone.

v_call,d_call,j_call,clone_size,cdr3_aa,cdr3_nt
TRBV6-2/TRBV6-3,-,TRBJ2-3,few,CASSYSIKGQRPSDTQYF,TGTGCCAGCAGTTACTCGATTAAGGGACAAAGACCGTCAGATACGCAGTATTTT
TRBV4-2,-,TRBJ2-7,many,CASSQETGYEQYF,TGTGCCAGCAGCCAAGAGACGGGTTACGAGCAGTACTTC
TRBV7-6,TRBD2,TRBJ2-3,few,CASSSLPWAGDSTDTQYF,TGTGCCAGCAGCTCCCTACCTTGGGCGGGAGACTCCACAGATACGCAGTATTTT
TRBV20-1,-,TRBJ2-1,few,CSARGGQGQFF,TGCAGTGCTAGAGGGGGTCAGGGGCAGTTCTTC
TRBV7-9,-,TRBJ2-3,-,CASSLGVGLGSTDTQYF,TGTGCCAGCAGCTTAGGTGTGGGTCTTGGGAGCACAGATACGCAGTATTTT
TRBV29-1,-,TRBJ2-5,-,CSVEDVPGKEKETQYF,TGCAGCGTTGAAGATGTCCCAGGGAAGGAAAAAGAGACCCAGTACTTC
TRBV7-7,-,TRBJ2-2,-,CASSLSVDRELFF,TGTGCCAGCAGCTTATCGGTTGACCGGGAGCTGTTTTTT
TRBV5-1,-,TRBJ1-1,-,CASSSWRNTEAFF,TGCGCCAGCAGTTCCTGGAGGAACACTGAAGCTTTCTTT
TRBV5-5,-,TRBJ1-3,-,CASSLEVSGNTIYF,TGTGCCAGCAGCTTGGAGGTATCTGGAAACACCATATATTTT
TRBV5-1,-,TRBJ1-1,-,CASSPYTGPNTEAFF,TGCGCCAGCAGCCCCTACACAGGGCCGAACACTGAAGCTTTCTTT
TRBV5-1,TRBD1,TRBJ2-1,-,CASTFRTGFVNEQFF,TGCGCCAGCACCTTTCGGACAGGGTTTGTAAATGAGCAGTTCTTC
TRBV7-2,-,TRBJ2-7,-,CASSPPTGFLGDEQYF,TGTGCCAGCAGCCCTCCGACAGGATTTTTGGGGGACGAGCAGTACTTC
TRBV7-9,-,TRBJ1-5,few,CASSFGHGNQPQHF,TGTGCCAGCAGCTTTGGTCATGGGAATCAGCCCCAGCATTTT
TRBV7-9,TRBD1,TRBJ2-2,few,CASSFVRTGASNTGELFF,TGTGCCAGCAGCTTTGTCCGGACAGGGGCCTCGAACACCGGGGAGCTGTTTTTT
TRBV14,-,TRBJ1-2,-,CASSPLRPGYGYTF,TGTGCCAGCAGCCCACTTCGGCCAGGCTATGGCTACACCTTC
TRBV27,TRBD2,TRBJ2-2,-,CASSSRGAGELFF,TGTGCCAGCAGTTCCCGGGGGGCCGGGGAGCTGTTTTTT
TRBV12-3/TRBV12-4,-,TRBJ1-6,-,CASSLSRSLHF,TGTGCCAGCAGTTTAAGTAGGTCCCTCCACTTT
TRBV12-3/TRBV12-4,TRBD1,TRBJ2-7,-,CASSLIVGQSYEQYF,TGTGCCAGCAGTTTAATCGTGGGACAGTCCTACGAGCAGTACTTC
TRBV6-5,-,TRBJ2-1,-,CASSYSKVGGGEQFF,TGTGCCAGCAGTTACTCCAAAGTGGGGGGAGGTGAGCAGTTCTTC
TRBV12-3/TRBV12-4,-,TRBJ1-5,-,CASSAGLNSNQPQHF,TGTGCCAGCAGCGCAGGATTAAATAGCAATCAGCCCCAGCATTTT
TRBV20-1,TRBD1,TRBJ2-3,-,CSVGGRQGLSTDTQYF,TGCAGTGTAGGTGGCAGACAGGGGTTAAGCACAGATACGCAGTATTTT
TRBV12-3/TRBV12-4,TRBD1,TRBJ2-3,few,CASSPGTGNADTQYF,TGTGCCAGCAGTCCCGGGACAGGGAACGCAGATACGCAGTATTTT
TRBV12-5,-,TRBJ1-1,-,CASGFFGGTEAFF,TGTGCTAGTGGTTTTTTCGGGGGCACTGAAGCTTTCTTT
TRBV7-3,-,TRBJ2-1,few,CASSLTLDQIGNEQFF,TGTGCCAGCAGCTTAACGTTAGACCAAATCGGCAATGAGCAGTTCTTC
TRBV23-1,TRBD1,TRBJ1-6,-,CASRDRGRESYNSPLHF,TGCGCCAGCCGGGACAGGGGGCGAGAATCCTATAATTCACCCCTCCACTTT
TRBV19,TRBD2,TRBJ2-1,-,CASSIWTSGDNEQFF,TGTGCCAGTAGTATTTGGACTAGCGGGGACAATGAGCAGTTCTTC
TRBV10-3,-,TRBJ2-7,-,CAISVQGPQASYEQYF,TGTGCCATCAGTGTCCAGGGCCCACAAGCTTCCTACGAGCAGTACTTC
TRBV30,TRBD1,TRBJ1-5,-,CAWRTTGEQPQHF,TGTGCCTGGAGGACTACAGGGGAACAGCCCCAGCATTTT
TRBV9,-,TRBJ2-7,-,CASSVAGQLTYEQYF,TGTGCCAGCAGCGTAGCTGGACAGCTCACCTACGAGCAGTACTTC
TRBV29-1,-,TRBJ1-4,few,CSVRFGEKLFF,TGCAGCGTCCGGTTTGGTGAAAAACTGTTTTTT
TRBV2,-,TRBJ2-6,-,CASHREEPGANVLTF,TGTGCCAGCCATAGGGAGGAGCCTGGGGCCAACGTCCTGACTTTC
TRBV12-3/TRBV12-4,TRBD2,TRBJ2-7,-,CASSLAAGGPLSYEQYF,TGTGCCAGCAGTTTAGCTGCGGGAGGGCCACTATCCTACGAGCAGTACTTC
TRBV7-3,-,TRBJ2-2,-,CASSLRDEGGELFF,TGTGCCAGCAGCCTTCGGGACGAGGGCGGGGAGCTGTTTTTT
TRBV6-4,-,TRBJ2-1,few,CASSDSGYTTGSSYNEQFF,TGTGCCAGCAGTGACTCTGGATATACGACTGGGAGCTCCTACAATGAGCAGTTCTTC
TRBV2,TRBD2,TRBJ2-4,-,CASSEELAGGLAKNIQYF,TGTGCCAGCAGTGAGGAACTAGCGGGGGGCCTAGCCAAAAACATTCAGTACTTC
TRBV24-1,-,TRBJ2-5,-,CATSDLRPGVETQYF,TGTGCCACCAGTGATTTGCGTCCAGGCGTAGAGACCCAGTACTTC
TRBV6-5,TRBD2,TRBJ2-3,-,CASRRLASDTQYF,TGTGCCAGCAGACGACTAGCCTCAGATACGCAGTATTTT
TRBV11-2,-,TRBJ1-1,few,CASSFMGREAFF,TGTGCCAGCAGCTTTATGGGGCGGGAAGCTTTCTTT
TRBV4-1,-,TRBJ1-1,few,CASSPPEIPFGTEAFF,TGCGCCAGCAGCCCGCCGGAGATTCCCTTCGGGACTGAAGCTTTCTTT
TRBV15,-,TRBJ2-1,-,CATSKAGWGPYNEQFF,TGTGCCACCAGCAAGGCAGGCTGGGGGCCTTACAATGAGCAGTTCTTC
TRBV24-1,-,TRBJ2-5,few,CATSGEVQETQYF,TGTGCCACCTCGGGAGAGGTCCAAGAGACCCAGTACTTC
TRBV7-3,TRBD2,TRBJ2-7,-,CASSLSRTSSGSGEQYF,TGTGCCAGCAGCTTAAGCAGGACTAGCTCCGGATCGGGAGAGCAGTACTTC
TRBV15,-,TRBJ2-7,few,CATSREYVASYEQYF,TGTGCCACCAGCAGAGAATATGTCGCTTCCTACGAGCAGTACTTC
TRBV10-3,-,TRBJ2-7,few,CAIRSSAYEQYF,TGTGCCATCAGATCCTCAGCGTACGAGCAGTACTTC
TRBV20-1,-,TRBJ1-1,-,CSPLGGGIMNTEAFF,TGCAGTCCCCTAGGGGGGGGTATAATGAACACTGAAGCTTTCTTT
TRBV11-3,-,TRBJ2-1,-,CASSLADHNEQFF,TGTGCCAGCAGCTTAGCGGATCACAATGAGCAGTTCTTC
TRBV5-4,TRBD2,TRBJ2-7,few,CASSSRGKTGLASYEQYF,TGTGCCAGCAGCTCCAGGGGGAAGACGGGACTAGCGTCCTACGAGCAGTACTTC
TRBV5-1,-,TRBJ2-7,-,CASKLGGLRDHSYEQYF,TGCGCCAGCAAGTTGGGGGGTCTCAGGGATCACTCCTACGAGCAGTACTTC
TRBV7-3,-,TRBJ2-1,few,CASSLIIWGAQFF,TGTGCCAGCAGCTTAATTATTTGGGGCGCGCAGTTCTTC
TRBV9,TRBD1,TRBJ1-2,-,CASSDGQGLNYGYTF,TGTGCCAGCAGCGACGGACAGGGGTTAAACTATGGCTACACCTTC
TRBV6-2/TRBV6-3,TRBD1,TRBJ1-1,few,CASRKGTALNTEAFF,TGTGCCAGCAGGAAGGGGACAGCCTTGAACACTGAAGCTTTCTTT
TRBV12-3/TRBV12-4,-,TRBJ1-3,few,CASSPHRVGSGNTIYF,TGTGCCAGCAGTCCACACAGGGTTGGCTCTGGAAACACCATATATTTT
TRBV5-1,-,TRBJ1-4,few,CASSLTPSTNEKLFF,TGCGCCAGCAGCTTGACGCCCTCAACTAATGAAAAACTGTTTTTT
TRBV18,-,TRBJ1-5,once,CASSLQSGNQPQHF,TGTGCCAGCTCACTGCAGAGCGGGAATCAGCCCCAGCATTTT
TRBV27,-,TRBJ2-7,few,CASSSVQALIYEQYF,TGTGCCAGCAGTTCTGTTCAAGCCTTGATCTACGAGCAGTACTTC
TRBV20-1,-,TRBJ1-5,-,CSASSQGILGNQPQHF,TGCAGTGCTAGCAGTCAGGGGATTTTAGGCAATCAGCCCCAGCATTTT
TRBV12-3/TRBV12-4,-,TRBJ1-2,-,CASSNLYPPYGYTF,TGTGCCAGCAGTAACCTGTACCCTCCCTATGGCTACACCTTC